What follows are 23 T cell receptor beta chains derived from one specimen sequenced in a study of cytomegalovirus exposure and HLA in healthy donors. Primers included in the PCR were 60 Vbeta and 13 Jbeta primers. Using immunoSEQ multiplex PCR, the repertoire was profiled, and TCRdb retains in-frame clones only, with some absent. The table lists some 150,000 clones, approximately 72% of them singletons, with under 2.5% in the top ten. Sequenced sample: PBMCs. Receptor source: a human donor in good health.

The chain has TRBV7-8 and TRBJ2-2; 16 positions match TRBD2. Looked up from germline, CDR1 is SGHVS and CDR2 is FQNEAQ. The V segment lost 10 bases and the J segment 7 bases; nucleotides outside the gene matches: 15. The CDR3 sequence is 18 residues long. DNA for the CDR3: TGTGCCACCGAATCACCGGGACTAGCGGGGGGGCAAGTCGGGGAGCTGTTTTTT. Translation: CATESPGLAGGQVGELFF.

This rearrangement joins TRBV7-6 to TRBJ1-1, with D maybe TRBD1 (6 bases). Germline values: CDR1 SGHVS, CDR2 FNYEAQ. V was pared by 5 bases and J by 2 bases, with 9 bases between. The CDR3 extends over 13 amino acids. The CDR3: CASSPQGNTEAFF. The CDR3 region has the DNA TGTGCCAGCAGCCCACAGGGTAACACTGAAGCTTTCTTT.

The genes are TRBV5-1 and TRBJ1-1, with D possibly matching TRBD1 (5 bases). CDR3 length equals 14 residues. The V gene lost 0 bases and the J gene lost 8 bases, with 14 bases spanning the gap. Germline V gene data show CDR1 as SGHRS and CDR2 as YFSETQ. The chain's CDR3 is CASSLVYRSLEAFF. As DNA, the CDR3 is TGCGCCAGCAGCTTGGTATACAGGAGTTTAGAAGCTTTCTTT.

V usage is TRBV29-1 and J usage is TRBJ2-5; 7 nucleotides line up with TRBD2. Trimming removed 1 base from V and 5 bases from J; junction bases left unmatched: 7. In germline, CDR1 is SQVTM, CDR2 ANQGSEA. The CDR3 is 14 residues long. The CDR3 spells CSVEVTTGRETQYF. Written as DNA, the CDR3 is TGCAGCGTTGAAGTCACTACCGGGAGGGAGACCCAGTACTTC. Using reference TRBV29-1 and TRBJ2-5 for the parts outside the CDR3, the full variable domain is SAVISQKPSRDICQRGTSLTIQCQVDSQVTMMFWYRQQPGQSLTLIATANQGSEATYESGFVIDKFPISRPNLTFSTLTVSNMSPEDSSIYLCSVEVTTGRETQYFGPGTRLLVL.

The chain links TRBV2 to TRBJ1-5; D remains ambiguous. V lost 8 bases and J 5 bases, leaving 10 bases between the germline ends. This CDR3 is 12 amino acids long. Germline assignment: CDR1 SNHLY and CDR2 FYNNEI. CDR3 amino acids: CASQQSDQPQHF. For the CDR3, the DNA is TGTGCCAGCCAACAATCAGATCAGCCCCAGCATTTT.

This clone has a single count. The chain employs TRBV11-1 and TRBJ2-7; D is perhaps TRBD2 (6 bases). The CDR3 sequence is 16 residues long. The V gene lost 1 base and the J gene lost 0 bases, with 13 bases spanning the gap. The germline gives CDR1 SGHAT, CDR2 FQDESV (reference sequence). This CDR3 reads CASSLVATGVSYEQYF. DNA for the CDR3: TGTGCCAGCAGCTTAGTGGCGACGGGGGTCTCCTACGAGCAGTACTTC.

The V call is TRBV7-2, the J call TRBJ2-1; unclear D gene. The CDR3 is 13 amino acids. Between the trimmed V and J ends, which lost 4 bases and 6 bases, there was a span of 10 bases. Germline V gives CDR1 SGHTA, CDR2 FQGNSA. Written as DNA, the CDR3 is TGTGCCAGCAGCTCCGGAGCGCTCAATGAGCAGTTCTTC. It translates to CASSSGALNEQFF.

In DNA, the CDR3 is TGTGCCAGCTCCCTCACTGAAGCTTTCTTT. Translating gives CASSLTEAFF. V is TRBV2 and J is TRBJ1-1; D is ambiguous. Germline V lookup: CDR1 SNHLY, CDR2 FYNNEI. The V gene lost 8 bases and the J gene lost 4 bases, with 5 bases spanning the gap. This CDR3 has 10 amino acids.

V and J are TRBV6-1 and TRBJ1-1, with a tentative D call TRBD1 (6 bases). The length of the CDR3 is 12 residues. Germline V gene data show CDR1 as MNHNS and CDR2 as SASEGT. The V gene lost 6 bases and the J gene lost 5 bases, with 10 bases spanning the gap. The CDR3 loop reads CASRQGGTEAFF. The CDR3 DNA sequence: TGTGCCAGCAGACAGGGCGGAACTGAAGCTTTCTTT.

The count of this clone is one. V usage is TRBV5-4 and J usage is TRBJ1-5; D perhaps matches TRBD1 (5 bases). CDR1 and CDR2 from the germline V gene are SGHNT and YYREEE (reference sequence). This CDR3 is 16 amino acids long. Trimming removed 3 bases at V and 1 base at J, with 14 bases between. CDR3 protein: CASSSGGRKSNQPQHF. CDR3 DNA sequence: TGTGCCAGCAGCTCGGGGGGGAGGAAAAGCAATCAGCCCCAGCATTTT.

V usage is TRBV6-1 and J usage is TRBJ2-5; TRBD2 agrees at 8 bases. Germline CDR1 and CDR2: MNHNS and SASEGT. The CDR3 is 16 residues long. Trimming cost V 0 bases and J 6 bases; bases outside gene matches: 9. The CDR3 DNA reads as TGTGCCAGCAGTGAAGCGCGGTCGGGGGGGCCAAAGACCCAGTACTTC. Encoded protein: CASSEARSGGPKTQYF.

The sample holds a few counts of this clone. The chain uses TRBV6-5 and TRBJ1-1; tentatively, D is TRBD1 (6 bases). The CDR3 is 15 amino acids. The ends were cut back, 7 bases at V and 4 bases at J, with 19 bases in the middle. Germline loops: CDR1 MNHEY, CDR2 SVGAGI. DNA for the CDR3: TGTGCCAGCACCAACTTCCCGACAGGAAGCACTGAAGCTTTCTTT. The encoded protein is CASTNFPTGSTEAFF.

The sample holds a few counts of this clone. The gene calls are TRBV5-3 and TRBJ1-5; no clear D gene. TRBV5-3 is labeled an ORF, and its function is uncertain. V was pared by 2 bases and J by 0 bases, with 9 bases between. The CDR3 is made up of 15 amino acids. The CDR3 sequence is CARSLGGSSNQPQHF. The DNA for the CDR3 is TGTGCCAGAAGCTTAGGAGGGAGTAGCAATCAGCCCCAGCATTTT.

This clone has more than one count but fewer than ten. The chain is built from TRBV6-5 and TRBJ2-5, with D possibly matching TRBD1 (6 bases). The CDR3 totals 16 residues. Trimming took off 2 bases at V and 0 bases at J, with 13 bases between the two ends. Germline CDR1 and CDR2: MNHEY and SVGAGI. The CDR3 loop is CASSYGGLGYQETQYF. CDR3 DNA: TGTGCCAGCAGTTACGGGGGCTTAGGGTACCAAGAGACCCAGTACTTC.

This chain uses TRBV27 with TRBJ2-7; the D gene is possibly TRBD1 (5 bases). The germline V gene has CDR1 MNHEY and CDR2 SMNVEV (reference sequence). The CDR3 runs to 12 residues. Trimming stripped 3 bases from V and 6 bases from J, with 9 bases between. The CDR3 protein is CASSFPTGEQYF. DNA for the CDR3: TGTGCCAGCAGTTTTCCAACAGGCGAGCAGTACTTC.

This sequence joins TRBV5-1 and TRBJ2-7; the D gene is possibly TRBD2 (7 bases). The CDR3 spans 16 residues. Trimming removed 2 bases from V and 0 bases from J, with 15 bases in between. Per germline, CDR1 SGHRS and CDR2 YFSETQ. The CDR3 DNA reads TGCGCCAGCAGCTTAGGGGGGGCTAGCGGCTCCTACGAGCAGTACTTC. This translates into CASSLGGASGSYEQYF. Using reference TRBV5-1 and TRBJ2-7 for the parts outside the CDR3, the full variable domain is KAGVTQTPRYLIKTRGQQVTLSCSPISGHRSVSWYQQTPGQGLQFLFEYFSETQRNKGNFPGRFSGRQFSNSRSEMNVSTLELGDSALYLCASSLGGASGSYEQYFGPGTRLTVT.

The V and J genes are TRBV27 and TRBJ1-6; maybe TRBD1 (5 bases). The V gene lost 3 bases and the J gene lost 7 bases, with 10 bases spanning the gap. Germline CDR1 and CDR2: MNHEY and SMNVEV (reference sequence). The length of the CDR3 is 14 residues. The CDR3 coding sequence is TGTGCCAGCAGTTTGAACAAGGGGAATTCACCCCTCCACTTT. Encoded protein: CASSLNKGNSPLHF.

The chain recombines TRBV5-1 with TRBJ2-5; the match to TRBD2 covers 8 bases. This CDR3 is 14 amino acids long. CDR1 is SGHRS, CDR2 YFSETQ, per germline. The junction had 8 bases not matched to a gene; V was cut back by 1 base and J by 9 bases. CDR3 region: CASSLPGGASAQYF. CDR3 sequence (DNA): TGCGCCAGCAGCTTGCCCGGGGGGGCCTCGGCCCAGTACTTC.

This chain connects TRBV19 to TRBJ2-1; tentatively, D is TRBD2 (7 bases). The CDR3 spans 14 residues. Germline CDR1 reads LNHDA; CDR2 reads SQIVND (reference sequence). V dropped 4 bases and J dropped 8 bases, with 15 bases sitting between them. The CDR3 nucleotides are TGTGCCAGTAGTACTGCCACGGGGGGCGATGAGCAGTTCTTC. Amino acid sequence: CASSTATGGDEQFF.

The V call is TRBV7-9, the J call TRBJ2-3; 10 bases match TRBD2. With V trimmed by 1 base and J by 10 bases, 8 bases remained unmatched. The CDR3 extends over 15 amino acids. CDR1 and CDR2 from the germline V gene are SEHNR and FQNEAQ (reference sequence). The CDR3 DNA reads TGTGCCAGCAGCTTAGTGCCAGCGGGGGGGCATGCGCAGTATTTT. This translates into CASSLVPAGGHAQYF.

This clone was observed a few times. The chain uses TRBV7-9 and TRBJ2-7, with a tentative D call TRBD2 (6 bases). V lost 2 bases and J lost 3, with 11 bases in between. CDR1 and CDR2 (germline): SEHNR, FQNEAQ (reference sequence). The CDR3 is 14 amino acids. This chain's CDR3 is CASSLSGGSYEQYF. CDR3 sequence (DNA): TGTGCCAGCAGCTTATCTGGGGGGAGCTACGAGCAGTACTTC.

The rearrangement links TRBV9 to TRBJ1-2; maybe TRBD1 (6 bases). V lost 2 bases and J 6 bases, leaving 26 bases between the germline ends. There are 18 residues in the CDR3. Looked up from germline, CDR1 is SGDLS and CDR2 is YYNGEE. This CDR3 is CASSVGTLMTRGLDGYTF. The DNA for the CDR3 is TGTGCCAGCAGCGTGGGGACACTTATGACCAGGGGCTTGGATGGCTACACCTTC.

The gene calls are TRBV27 and TRBJ2-1; possible D gene TRBD2, 6 bases. The CDR3 loop spans 13 amino acids. V lost 9 bases to trimming and J lost 4 bases, with 13 bases between them. Germline V gives CDR1 MNHEY, CDR2 SMNVEV (reference sequence). The CDR3 nucleotides read TGTGCCAGTGGGGGGACGGTTTACAATGAGCAGTTCTTC. Its translation is CASGGTVYNEQFF.